Listed below are T cell receptor beta chains from one sample, sequenced in a study of a mutant IDH1 vaccine in newly diagnosed glioma. Sequencing was performed with immunoSEQ multiplex PCR; in TCRdb, only in-frame clones are kept and a portion is missing. The repertoire has tens of thousands of clones, 70% to 85% of them found once; the top ten carry 5% to 6.5%. No antigens are known for them. Here the sequenced sample was PBMCs, taken from a glioma patient whose treatment included an IDH1 peptide vaccine. These TCRs come from a man between 50 and 59 years old with glioma. The CDR3 runs from the conserved cysteine through the conserved F or W. Each record gives: clone size, J gene, V gene, CDR3 protein. Only some rows state a clone size, as once, few, many or a class for expanded clones.

.,TRBJ1-1,TRBV10-2,CAPTGGMNTEAFF
.,TRBJ2-3,TRBV29-1,CSVWDRVMGDTQYF
.,TRBJ2-5,TRBV5-1,CASSLGTGRETQYF
.,TRBJ2-7,TRBV4-3,CASSQAPGTGATEQYF
.,TRBJ1-3,TRBV6-5,CASRPGASSGNTIYF
.,TRBJ2-1,TRBV27,CASSRAYSYNEQFF
few,TRBJ1-1,TRBV9,CASSVEAWNTEAFF
.,TRBJ1-2,TRBV9,CASSVGFNYGYTF
.,TRBJ2-3,TRBV14,CASSQEVRASGGSDTQYF
.,TRBJ2-5,TRBV5-6,CASSLKPGGQETQYF
few,TRBJ1-1,TRBV28,CASTLTGTTEAFF
.,TRBJ1-2,TRBV6-1,CASSGLVTGWYGYTF
.,TRBJ1-2,TRBV27,CASSSRTGGGYGYTF
.,TRBJ2-1,TRBV10-3,CAISEVSGGRNNEQFF
.,TRBJ2-3,TRBV6-5,CASRRARYADTQYF
.,TRBJ1-3,TRBV2,CASRRDWASGNTIYF
.,TRBJ1-2,TRBV6-5,CASSRTGGYGYTF
.,TRBJ1-1,TRBV29-1,CSVLGGIGAFF
.,TRBJ1-2,TRBV6-6,CASCLGAGYGYTF
few,TRBJ2-3,TRBV30,CAWSVGRSGGPYTDTQYF
.,TRBJ2-1,TRBV7-2,CASSQSRGRNEQFF
.,TRBJ1-5,TRBV7-2,CASSQIGNSNQPQHF
.,TRBJ2-7,TRBV6-5,CASGPTGAYEQYF
.,TRBJ1-1,TRBV10-3,CAISESRFASQGMNTEAFF
.,TRBJ1-2,TRBV2,CASSVFFRDRGYYGYTF
.,TRBJ1-6,TRBV14,CASSPGQGSNSPLHF
.,TRBJ1-6,TRBV10-3,CAIMDSTGPLHF
medium-sized,TRBJ2-2,TRBV7-9,CASSLKAGAEGGELFF
.,TRBJ1-4,TRBV6-6,CASSYSGQGNEKLFF
.,TRBJ1-1,TRBV29-1,CSAGKGGGTEAFF
.,TRBJ1-1,TRBV7-8,CASSPRTGNTEAFF
.,TRBJ2-7,TRBV18,CASSRIRTEGEQYF
.,TRBJ1-2,TRBV30,CASQGAPYGYTF
.,TRBJ2-1,TRBV5-5,CASSFGQGAVANEQFF
few,TRBJ2-5,TRBV6-6,CASGRTGAGETQYF
.,TRBJ1-5,TRBV6-1,CASNLDRGGQPQHF
.,TRBJ2-5,TRBV18,CASSPPGGRKTQYF
.,TRBJ2-7,TRBV7-2,CASRFREGDSEQYF